This TCR beta chain comes out of a study of blood T cell repertoires in COVID-19. About the research overall: There were acute and convalescent COVID-19 samples, and they came from the United States, Italy and Spain. T cells, B-cell-depleted T cells, or PBMCs supplied cDNA or gDNA.

As originally analysed: Reference gene primer amplification in the assay estimated nucleated cell counts. The data were produced by immunoSEQ multiplex PCR, yet TCRdb's version contains in-frame clones alone and is incomplete. V, J and clone size are those of that table, while D and trimming were read from the DNA. This repertoire shows fewer than 200,000 clones, about 82% found once; its top ten account for roughly 6.8%. Germline values: CDR1 SGHDT, CDR2 YYEEEE. Trimming shortened V by 4 bases and J by 3 bases, and 13 bases separated the two germline ends. The CDR3 contains 14 residues. The specimen was peripheral blood. V and J are TRBV5-6 and TRBJ1-2; D might be TRBD1 (6 bases). The receptor was derived from a man in his 70s with active or convalescent COVID-19. CDR3 sequence: CASSLVGADYGYTF. CDR3 sequence (DNA): TGTGCCAGCAGCCTCGTGGGGGCTGACTATGGCTACACCTTC.